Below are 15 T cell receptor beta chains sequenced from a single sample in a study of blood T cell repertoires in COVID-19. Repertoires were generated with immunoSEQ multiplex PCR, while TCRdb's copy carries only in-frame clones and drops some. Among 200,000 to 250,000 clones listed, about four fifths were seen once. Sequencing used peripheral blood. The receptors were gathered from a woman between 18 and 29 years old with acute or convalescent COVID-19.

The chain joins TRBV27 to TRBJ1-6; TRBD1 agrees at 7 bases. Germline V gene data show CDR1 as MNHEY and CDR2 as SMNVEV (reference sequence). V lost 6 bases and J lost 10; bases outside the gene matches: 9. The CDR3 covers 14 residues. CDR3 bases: TGTGCCAGCAGGGGACAGCCTTGGGACTCACCCCTCCACTTT. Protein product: CASRGQPWDSPLHF.

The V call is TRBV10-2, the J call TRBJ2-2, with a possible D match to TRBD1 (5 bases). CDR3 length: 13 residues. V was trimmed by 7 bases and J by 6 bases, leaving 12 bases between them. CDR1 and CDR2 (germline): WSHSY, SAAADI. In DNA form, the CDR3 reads TGCGCCAGCACTAATCACAGGTCCGGGGAGCTGTTTTTT. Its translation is CASTNHRSGELFF.

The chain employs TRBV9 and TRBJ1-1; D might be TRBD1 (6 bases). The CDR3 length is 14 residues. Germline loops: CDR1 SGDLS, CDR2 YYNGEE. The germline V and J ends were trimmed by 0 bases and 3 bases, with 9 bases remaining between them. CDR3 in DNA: TGTGCCAGCAGCGTAGGGGGACACGACACTGAAGCTTTCTTT. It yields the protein CASSVGGHDTEAFF.

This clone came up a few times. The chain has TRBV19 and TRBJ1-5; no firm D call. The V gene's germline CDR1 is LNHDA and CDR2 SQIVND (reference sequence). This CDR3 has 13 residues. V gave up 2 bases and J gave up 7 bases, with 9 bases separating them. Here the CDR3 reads CASSIRTGQPQHF. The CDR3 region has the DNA TGTGCCAGTAGTATACGGACTGGCCAGCCCCAGCATTTT.

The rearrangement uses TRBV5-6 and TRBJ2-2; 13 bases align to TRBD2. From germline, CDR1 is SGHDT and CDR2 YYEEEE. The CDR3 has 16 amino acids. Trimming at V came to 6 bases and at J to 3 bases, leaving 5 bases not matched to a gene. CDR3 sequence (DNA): TGTGCCAGCACCACGGGACTAGCGGGGTACACCGGGGAGCTGTTTTTT. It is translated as CASTTGLAGYTGELFF.

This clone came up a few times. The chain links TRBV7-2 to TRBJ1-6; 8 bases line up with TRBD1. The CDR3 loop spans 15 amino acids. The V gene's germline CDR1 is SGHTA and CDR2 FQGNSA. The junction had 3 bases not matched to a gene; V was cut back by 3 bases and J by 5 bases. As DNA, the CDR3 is TGTGCCAGCAGCTTGCAGGGGGCTAATAATTCACCCCTCCACTTT. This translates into CASSLQGANNSPLHF.

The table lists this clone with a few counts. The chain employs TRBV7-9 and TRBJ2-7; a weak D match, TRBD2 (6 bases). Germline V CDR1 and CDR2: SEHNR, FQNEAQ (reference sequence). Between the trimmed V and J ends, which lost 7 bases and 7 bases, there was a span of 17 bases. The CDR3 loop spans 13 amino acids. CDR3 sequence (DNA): TGTGCCAGCACCGCCGGGGGTTCGGAAGAGCAGTACTTC. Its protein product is CASTAGGSEEQYF.

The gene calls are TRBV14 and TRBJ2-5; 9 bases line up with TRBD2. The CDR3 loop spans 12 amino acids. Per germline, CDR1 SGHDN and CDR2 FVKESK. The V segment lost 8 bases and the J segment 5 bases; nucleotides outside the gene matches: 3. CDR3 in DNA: TGTGCCAGCGGCAGCGGGAGGGAGACCCAGTACTTC. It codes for CASGSGRETQYF. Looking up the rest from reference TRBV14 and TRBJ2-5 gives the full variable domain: EAGVTQFPSHSVIEKGQTVTLRCDPISGHDNLYWYRRVMGKEIKFLLHFVKESKQDESGMPNNRFLAERTGGTYSTLKVQPAELEDSGVYFCASGSGRETQYFGPGTRLLVL.

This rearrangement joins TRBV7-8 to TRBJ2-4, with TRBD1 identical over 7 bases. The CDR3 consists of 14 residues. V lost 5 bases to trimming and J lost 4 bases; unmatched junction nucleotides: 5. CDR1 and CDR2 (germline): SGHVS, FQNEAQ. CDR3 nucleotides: TGTGCCAGCAGCCCTTGGACAGGAAAAAACATTCAGTACTTC. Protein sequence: CASSPWTGKNIQYF.

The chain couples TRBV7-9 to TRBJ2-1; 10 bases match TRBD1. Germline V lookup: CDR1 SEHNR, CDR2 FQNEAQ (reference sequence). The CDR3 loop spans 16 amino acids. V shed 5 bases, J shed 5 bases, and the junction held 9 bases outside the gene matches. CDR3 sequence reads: CASSPRPGQGNNEQFF. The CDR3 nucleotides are TGTGCCAGCAGCCCCCGACCGGGACAGGGGAACAATGAGCAGTTCTTC.

In nucleotides, the CDR3 is TGTGCCAGCAGTAACCCGGGACAGGGTGGGGAGACCCAGTACTTC. As protein: CASSNPGQGGETQYF. The chain combines TRBV27 with TRBJ2-5, with 9 bases matching TRBD1. Trimming at V came to 5 bases and at J to 5 bases, leaving 9 bases not matched to a gene. CDR1 is MNHEY and CDR2 is SMNVEV in the germline V gene (reference sequence). The CDR3 contains 15 residues.

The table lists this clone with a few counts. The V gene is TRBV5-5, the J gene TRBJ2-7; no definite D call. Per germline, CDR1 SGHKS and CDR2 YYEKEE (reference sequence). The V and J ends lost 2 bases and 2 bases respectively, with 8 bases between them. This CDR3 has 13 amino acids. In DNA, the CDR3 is TGTGCCAGCAGCTTTGGGCCCACCTACGAGCAGTACTTC. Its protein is CASSFGPTYEQYF. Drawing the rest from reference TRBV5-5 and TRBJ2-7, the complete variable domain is DAGVTQSPTHLIKTRGQQVTLRCSPISGHKSVSWYQQVLGQGPQFIFQYYEKEERGRGNFPDRFSARQFPNYSSELNVNALLLGDSALYLCASSFGPTYEQYFGPGTRLTVT.

CDR3 loop: CASSEFVGGGYTF. The CDR3, as DNA: TGCGCCAGCAGTGAGTTTGTGGGGGGAGGCTACACCTTC. The chain has TRBV10-1 and TRBJ1-2; D may be TRBD1 (5 bases). Trimming removed 1 base from V and 8 bases from J, with 11 bases in between. The CDR3 length is 13 residues. CDR1 is WNHNN, CDR2 SYGVQD, per germline (reference sequence).

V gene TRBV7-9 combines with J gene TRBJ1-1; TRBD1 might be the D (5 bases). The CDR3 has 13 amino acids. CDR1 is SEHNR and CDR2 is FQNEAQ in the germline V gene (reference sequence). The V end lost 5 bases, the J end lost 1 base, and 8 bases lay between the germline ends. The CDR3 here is CASSRQKNTEAFF. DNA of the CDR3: TGTGCCAGCAGCCGACAGAAGAACACTGAAGCTTTCTTT.

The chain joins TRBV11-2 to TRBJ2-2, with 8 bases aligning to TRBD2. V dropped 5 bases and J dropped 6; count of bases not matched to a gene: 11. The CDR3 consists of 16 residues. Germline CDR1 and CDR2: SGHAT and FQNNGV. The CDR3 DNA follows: TGTGCCAGCAGCCTCCCGGGACTAGGCCCGCCCGGGGAGCTGTTTTTT. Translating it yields CASSLPGLGPPGELFF.